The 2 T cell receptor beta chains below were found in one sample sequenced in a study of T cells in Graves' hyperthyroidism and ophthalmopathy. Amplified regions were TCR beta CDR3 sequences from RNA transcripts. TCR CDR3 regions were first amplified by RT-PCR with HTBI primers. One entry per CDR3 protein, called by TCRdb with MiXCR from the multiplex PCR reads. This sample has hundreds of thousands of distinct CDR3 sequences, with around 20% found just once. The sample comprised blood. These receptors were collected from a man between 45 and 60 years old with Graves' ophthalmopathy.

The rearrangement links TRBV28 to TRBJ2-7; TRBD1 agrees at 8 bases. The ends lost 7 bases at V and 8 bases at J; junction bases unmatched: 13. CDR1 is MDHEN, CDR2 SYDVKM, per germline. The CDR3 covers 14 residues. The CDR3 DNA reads TGTGCCAGCACCCATCCCCTGGCAGGGGGCCAGCAGTACTTC. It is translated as CASTHPLAGGQQYF.

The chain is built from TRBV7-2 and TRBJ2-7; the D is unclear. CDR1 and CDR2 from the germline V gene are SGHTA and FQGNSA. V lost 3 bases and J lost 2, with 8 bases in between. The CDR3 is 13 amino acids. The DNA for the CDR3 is TGTGCCAGCAGCTTGAGGTACCCCTACGAGCAGTACTTC. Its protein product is CASSLRYPYEQYF.